Listed below are T cell receptor beta chains from one sample, sequenced in a study. TCRdb itself ran the 5' RACE reads through MiXCR, one entry per CDR3 protein. The top ten clones hold approximately 4.1% of a sample with about 40,000 distinct CDR3 sequences, about 30% of them seen once. Sequenced input: tumor-infiltrating memory CD4+ T cells sorted from the breast tumor. All receptors derive from a female donor with breast cancer. The CDR3 runs from the conserved cysteine through the conserved F or W. The order of the fields is clone size, D gene, J gene, V gene, CDR3 protein, CDR3 DNA. A D gene is named only where the DNA matches it firmly. Clone size is not always given. Where it is, it says once, few, many or a class for expanded clones.

-	-	TRBJ2-2	TRBV15	CATSRDPPFDTGELFF	TGTGCCACCAGCAGAGATCCCCCTTTTGACACCGGGGAGCTGTTTTTT
many	-	TRBJ1-2	TRBV5-1	CASSLGGTALGYTF	TGCGCCAGCAGCTTGGGCGGAACCGCCCTTGGCTACACCTTC
many	-	TRBJ2-1	TRBV9	CASSVGIAPYHEQFF	TGTGCCAGCAGCGTAGGGATAGCGCCCTACCATGAGCAGTTCTTC
many	-	TRBJ2-7	TRBV20-1	CSAPRWTESYEQYF	TGCAGTGCTCCCCGATGGACAGAGTCCTACGAGCAGTACTTC
-	-	TRBJ1-3	TRBV5-1	CASSKDSGNTIYF	TGCGCCAGCAGTAAGGATTCCGGAAACACCATATATTTT
many	-	TRBJ2-1	TRBV10-3	CAISDQHGSNEQFF	TGTGCCATCAGTGATCAACACGGATCCAATGAGCAGTTCTTC
many	TRBD1	TRBJ2-5	TRBV9	CASSAGTGETQYF	TGTGCCAGCAGCGCCGGGACAGGAGAGACCCAGTACTTC
few	TRBD2	TRBJ2-7	TRBV9	CASTRGTSGESSYEQYF	TGTGCCAGCACGAGGGGGACTAGCGGTGAGAGCTCCTACGAGCAGTACTTC
few	-	TRBJ2-4	TRBV12-3/TRBV12-4	CASSLGENIQYF	TGTGCCAGCAGTTTAGGAGAAAACATTCAGTACTTC
-	-	TRBJ1-5	TRBV20-1	CSARAPQGYQPQHF	TGCAGTGCTAGAGCGCCGCAGGGCTATCAGCCCCAGCATTTT
-	TRBD1	TRBJ2-7	TRBV28	CTSSSRTGGVYEQYF	TGTACCAGCAGCTCCCGGACAGGGGGCGTCTACGAGCAGTACTTC
-	-	TRBJ1-5	TRBV15	CATSKGRRDRSPQHF	TGTGCCACCAGCAAAGGACGAAGGGATAGGTCGCCCCAGCATTTT
few	TRBD2	TRBJ2-1	TRBV3-1	CASSPLAGGPNEQFF	TGTGCCAGCAGCCCACTAGCGGGAGGGCCCAATGAGCAGTTCTTC
-	-	TRBJ1-6	TRBV6-5	CATRWSGGHSPLHF	TGTGCCACCCGATGGAGTGGGGGGCATTCACCCCTCCACTTT
-	TRBD2	TRBJ2-5	TRBV4-1	CASSQLAGGPSETQYF	TGCGCCAGCAGCCAACTAGCGGGGGGGCCAAGTGAGACCCAGTACTTC
-	-	TRBJ2-1	TRBV29-1	CSVRPLQANEQFF	TGCAGCGTTCGACCCCTTCAGGCCAATGAGCAGTTCTTC
-	-	TRBJ1-2	TRBV18	CASSAGRPANYGYTF	TGTGCCAGCTCTGCCGGCAGGCCAGCTAACTATGGCTACACCTTC
-	TRBD2	TRBJ2-2	TRBV29-1	CSAVRLAGGFGELFF	TGCAGCGCTGTTCGGCTAGCGGGAGGTTTCGGGGAGCTGTTTTTT